The 14 T cell receptor beta chains in this list originate from one sample, sequenced in a study of blood T cells in healthy people across ages. Together with a sample-barcoded 5' primer, a J-beta primer mix was included in a second PCR lasting roughly 6 to 12 cycles. TCRdb reprocessed the 5' RACE reads via MiXCR and lists one record per CDR3 protein. This table has some 700,000 distinct CDR3 sequences, approximately 21% appearing once. The sample comprised blood. These receptors all come from a man aged 65-85 years in good health.

A few counts support this clonotype. The J gene is TRBJ2-3, the V gene TRBV10-3; perhaps TRBD1 as D (7 bases). Per germline, CDR1 ENHRY and CDR2 SYGVKD. Trimming pared 9 bases from V and 0 bases from J, leaving 13 bases between. This CDR3 is 14 amino acids long. CDR3 nucleotide sequence: TGTGCCATTAAGACAGGGACTAGCACAGATACGCAGTATTTT. Protein sequence: CAIKTGTSTDTQYF.

This clonotype was found once. The CDR3 nucleotides are TGCAGTGCCAGTCCGGGACTAGCGGGATACAATGAGCAGTTCTTC. This translates into CSASPGLAGYNEQFF. This chain links TRBV20-1 with TRBJ2-1; TRBD2 matches at 13 bases. CDR3 size: 15 residues. Unmatched junction bases numbered 6, after V lost 6 bases and J lost 4 bases. Looked up from germline, CDR1 is DFQATT and CDR2 is SNEGSKA (reference sequence).

This chain connects TRBV3-1 to TRBJ2-3; D remains ambiguous. Trimming stripped 0 bases from V and 2 bases from J, with 9 bases between. This CDR3 has 15 amino acids. The germline V gene has CDR1 LGHDT and CDR2 YNNKEL (reference sequence). The CDR3 DNA reads TGTGCCAGCAGCCAAGAATGGACCCACACAGATACGCAGTATTTT. Translating gives CASSQEWTHTDTQYF.

V gene TRBV5-1 combines with J gene TRBJ2-1; D is perhaps TRBD2 (6 bases). CDR1 and CDR2 (germline): SGHRS, YFSETQ. This CDR3 is built from 13 residues. V lost 4 bases and J 7 bases, leaving 12 bases between the germline ends. The CDR3 region is CASSAGRENEQFF. CDR3 in DNA: TGCGCCAGCAGCGCCGGACGGGAGAATGAGCAGTTCTTC.

This clonotype was seen only a few times. Here the CDR3 reads CASSSTLGGANVLTF. CDR3 nucleotides: TGTGCCAGCAGTTCCACCTTGGGTGGGGCCAACGTCCTGACTTTC. The chain joins TRBV6-5 to TRBJ2-6, with D unresolved. Germline CDR1 MNHEY, CDR2 SVGAGI. The V gene lost 4 bases and the J gene lost 3 bases, with 10 bases spanning the gap. The CDR3 extends over 15 amino acids.

The J gene is TRBJ1-1, the V gene TRBV20-1; D not certain. Germline CDR1 and CDR2: DFQATT and SNEGSKA (reference sequence). Trimming removed 1 base from V and 8 bases from J, with 11 bases in between. The CDR3 is 12 amino acids. The CDR3 protein is CSARGEVGEAFF. For the CDR3, the DNA is TGCAGTGCTAGAGGGGAGGTTGGAGAAGCTTTCTTT.

A few counts support this clonotype. DNA for the CDR3: TGCGCCAGCAGGAGCCAGGGCCTATTTGCGGGTGAAAAACTGTTTTTT. Protein sequence: CASRSQGLFAGEKLFF. The V call is TRBV5-1, the J call TRBJ1-4; maybe TRBD1 (5 bases). From germline, CDR1 is SGHRS and CDR2 YFSETQ. V gave up 5 bases and J gave up 7 bases, with 21 bases separating them. This CDR3 has 16 residues.

At least ten counts were recorded for this clonotype. This may come from a read error, since a much larger clone is one base off. The chain carries TRBV14 and TRBJ1-1; no clear D gene. The CDR3 has 13 residues. Germline CDR1 reads SGHDN; CDR2 reads FVKESK. Trimming removed 1 base at V and 1 base at J, with 4 bases between. This chain's CDR3 is CASSQGQNTEAFF. The CDR3 coding sequence is TGTGCCAGCAGCCAAGGACAGAACACTGAAGCTTTCTTT.

This clonotype has just a few counts. The chain recombines TRBV7-2 with TRBJ2-5; a possible D gene is TRBD2 (6 bases). Gene TRBJ2-1 matches the end of the DNA better, so the J call may be wrong. This CDR3 contains 12 residues. Germline V gene data show CDR1 as SGHTA and CDR2 as FQGNSA. The DNA of the CDR3 is TGTGCCAGCAGCTTATGGGGACTGGCGCAGTTCTTC. Its translation: CASSLWGLAQFF.

This clonotype appeared a few times. CDR3 DNA: TGCAGCGTCGGAACGGGGAGGAGCTCCTACAATGAGCAGTTCTTC. It yields the protein CSVGTGRSSYNEQFF. The chain has TRBV29-1 and TRBJ2-1, with TRBD2 as a possible D gene (6 bases). The germline V gene has CDR1 SQVTM and CDR2 ANQGSEA. This CDR3 has 15 residues. V lost 6 bases and J 0 bases, leaving 15 bases between the germline ends.

This clonotype was counted only a few times. The V gene is TRBV4-3, the J gene TRBJ2-1, with a tentative D call TRBD1 (6 bases). CDR3 size: 16 residues. Germline CDR1 and CDR2: LGHNA and YSLEER. Trimming took 1 base from V and 6 from J, leaving 16 bases between them. The CDR3 loop is CASSQAWAGALNEQFF. DNA of the CDR3: TGCGCCAGCAGCCAAGCATGGGCAGGGGCCCTCAATGAGCAGTTCTTC.

In this sample, this clonotype turned up a few times. The V and J genes are TRBV24-1 and TRBJ2-7, with 7 bases that match TRBD1. The J call may be wrong; the DNA end is better matched by TRBJ2-1. The CDR3 contains 14 residues. CDR1 and CDR2 from the germline V gene are KGHDR and SFDVKD. The CDR3 region is CATSDPDRWNEQFF. In DNA, the CDR3 is TGTGCCACCAGTGACCCGGACAGGTGGAATGAGCAGTTCTTC.

This clonotype was seen only a few times. The chain has TRBV6-6 and TRBJ1-2, with 10 positions matching TRBD1. J gave up 3 bases and V 2 bases, and 6 bases lay outside the gene matches. This CDR3 has 16 residues. Germline CDR1 reads MNHNY; CDR2 reads SVGAGI (reference sequence). This chain's CDR3 is CASSYRQGAKDYGYTF. For the CDR3, the DNA is TGTGCCAGCAGTTACCGACAGGGGGCAAAGGACTATGGCTACACCTTC.

This clonotype was seen only a few times. This chain joins TRBV24-1 and TRBJ1-2; tentative D call: TRBD1 (5 bases). Germline V gives CDR1 KGHDR, CDR2 SFDVKD. The length of the CDR3 is 14 residues. The V end was cut by 2 bases, the J end by 8 bases, with 14 bases between. The chain's CDR3 is CATSDSTATWGYTF. Written as DNA, the CDR3 is TGTGCCACCAGTGATTCGACAGCAACCTGGGGCTACACCTTC.